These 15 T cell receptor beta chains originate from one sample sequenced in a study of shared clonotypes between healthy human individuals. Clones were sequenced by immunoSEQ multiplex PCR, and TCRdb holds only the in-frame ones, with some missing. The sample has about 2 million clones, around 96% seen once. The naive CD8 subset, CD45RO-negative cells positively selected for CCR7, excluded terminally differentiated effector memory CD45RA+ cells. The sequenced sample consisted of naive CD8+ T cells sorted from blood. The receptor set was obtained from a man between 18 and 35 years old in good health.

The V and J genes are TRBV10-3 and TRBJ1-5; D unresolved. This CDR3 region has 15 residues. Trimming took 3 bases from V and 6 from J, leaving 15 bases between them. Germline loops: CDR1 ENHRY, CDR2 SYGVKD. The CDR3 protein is CAISDGQTKGQPQHF. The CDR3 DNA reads TGTGCCATCAGTGATGGGCAGACGAAGGGTCAGCCCCAGCATTTT.

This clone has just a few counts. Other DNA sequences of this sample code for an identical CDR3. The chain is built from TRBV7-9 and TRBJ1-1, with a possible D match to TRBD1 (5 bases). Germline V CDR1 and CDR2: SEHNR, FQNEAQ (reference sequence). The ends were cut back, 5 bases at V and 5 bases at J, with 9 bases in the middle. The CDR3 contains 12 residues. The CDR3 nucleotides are TGTGCCAGCAGCCCAGGGTTAACTGAAGCTTTCTTT. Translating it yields CASSPGLTEAFF.

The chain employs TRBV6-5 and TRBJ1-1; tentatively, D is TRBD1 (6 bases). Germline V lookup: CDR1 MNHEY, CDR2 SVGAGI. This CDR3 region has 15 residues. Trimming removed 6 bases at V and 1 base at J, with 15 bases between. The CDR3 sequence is CASSHSNRANTEAFF. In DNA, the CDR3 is TGTGCCAGCAGCCACTCGAACAGGGCGAACACTGAAGCTTTCTTT.

The chain's CDR3 is CASSHRRENTEAFF. The DNA of the CDR3 is TGCGCCAGCAGCCACCGGAGAGAGAACACTGAAGCTTTCTTT. The chain is built from TRBV4-3 and TRBJ1-1, with D unresolved. There are 14 residues in the CDR3. The ends were cut back, 3 bases at V and 1 base at J, with 9 bases in the middle. Germline lookup yields CDR1 LGHNA and CDR2 YSLEER.

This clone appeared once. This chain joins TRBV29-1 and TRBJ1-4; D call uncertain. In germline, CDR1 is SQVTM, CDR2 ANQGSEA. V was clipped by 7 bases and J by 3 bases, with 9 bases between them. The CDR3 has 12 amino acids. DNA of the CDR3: TGCAGCGCCGTGGAGGCTAATGAAAAACTGTTTTTT. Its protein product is CSAVEANEKLFF.

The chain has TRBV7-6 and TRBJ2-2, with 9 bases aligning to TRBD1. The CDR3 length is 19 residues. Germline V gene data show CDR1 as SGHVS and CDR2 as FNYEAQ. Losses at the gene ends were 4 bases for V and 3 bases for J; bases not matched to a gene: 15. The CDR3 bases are TGTGCCAGCAGCTCTCTCGGATCGGTCGGGACAGGGTACACCGGGGAGCTGTTTTTT. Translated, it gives CASSSLGSVGTGYTGELFF.

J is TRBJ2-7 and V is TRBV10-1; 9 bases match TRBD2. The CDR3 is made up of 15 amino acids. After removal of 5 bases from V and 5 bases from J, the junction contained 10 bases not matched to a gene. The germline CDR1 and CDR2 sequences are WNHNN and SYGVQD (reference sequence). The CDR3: CASSRGVAGVNEQYF. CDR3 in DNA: TGCGCCAGCAGTAGGGGAGTAGCGGGAGTCAACGAGCAGTACTTC.

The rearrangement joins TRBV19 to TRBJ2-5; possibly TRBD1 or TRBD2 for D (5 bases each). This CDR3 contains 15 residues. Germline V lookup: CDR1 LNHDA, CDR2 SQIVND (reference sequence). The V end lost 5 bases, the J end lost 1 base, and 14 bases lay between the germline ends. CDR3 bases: TGTGCCAGTAGTGCCACCTCCGGGACCCAAGAGACCCAGTACTTC. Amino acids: CASSATSGTQETQYF.

This chain's CDR3 is CASSLGDTSTYEQYF. The CDR3 nucleotides are TGTGCCAGCAGTTTAGGTGACACGTCTACCTACGAGCAGTACTTC. The chain is built from TRBV28 and TRBJ2-7; D gene ambiguous. In germline, CDR1 is MDHEN, CDR2 SYDVKM. This CDR3 is 15 amino acids long. V gave up 2 bases and J gave up 2 bases, with 13 bases separating them.

CDR3 nucleotide sequence: TGCGCCAGCAGCCCATACCCGGGACAGGAGAGCACAGATACGCAGTATTTT. Protein: CASSPYPGQESTDTQYF. The chain employs TRBV5-1 and TRBJ2-3; 8 bases agree with TRBD1. The ends lost 4 bases at V and 0 bases at J; junction bases unmatched: 10. The CDR3 has 17 residues. Germline CDR1 is SGHRS and CDR2 is YFSETQ.

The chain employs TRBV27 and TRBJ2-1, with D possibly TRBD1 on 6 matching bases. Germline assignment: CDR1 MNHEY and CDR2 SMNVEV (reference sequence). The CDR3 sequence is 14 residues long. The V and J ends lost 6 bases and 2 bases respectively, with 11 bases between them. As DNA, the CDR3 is TGTGCCAGCAGACCGACAGGACCCTACAATGAGCAGTTCTTC. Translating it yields CASRPTGPYNEQFF.

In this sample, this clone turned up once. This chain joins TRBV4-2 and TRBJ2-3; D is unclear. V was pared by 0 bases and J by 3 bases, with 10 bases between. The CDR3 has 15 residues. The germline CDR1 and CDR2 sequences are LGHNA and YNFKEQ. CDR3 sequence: CASSQDPAETDTQYF. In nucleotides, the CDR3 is TGTGCCAGCAGCCAAGACCCGGCGGAGACAGATACGCAGTATTTT.

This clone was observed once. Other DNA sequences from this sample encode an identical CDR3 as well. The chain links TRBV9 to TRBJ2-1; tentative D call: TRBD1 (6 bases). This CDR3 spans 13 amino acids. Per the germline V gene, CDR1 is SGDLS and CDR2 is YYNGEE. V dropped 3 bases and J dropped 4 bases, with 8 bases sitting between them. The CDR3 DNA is TGTGCCAGCAGCGCACAGGGATACAATGAGCAGTTCTTC. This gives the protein CASSAQGYNEQFF.

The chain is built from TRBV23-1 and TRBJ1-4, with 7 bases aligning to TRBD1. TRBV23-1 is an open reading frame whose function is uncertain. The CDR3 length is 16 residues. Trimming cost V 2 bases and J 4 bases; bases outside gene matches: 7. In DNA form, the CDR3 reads TGCGCCAGCAGTCAAATAAGGACAGGCCTTAATGAAAAACTGTTTTTT. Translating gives CASSQIRTGLNEKLFF.

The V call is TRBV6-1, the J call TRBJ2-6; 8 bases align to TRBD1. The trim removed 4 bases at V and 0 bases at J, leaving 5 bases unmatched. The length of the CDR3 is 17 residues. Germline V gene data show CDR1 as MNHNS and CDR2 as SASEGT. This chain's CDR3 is CASSVTGVYSGANVLTF. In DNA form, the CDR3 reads TGTGCCAGCAGTGTGACAGGGGTTTACTCTGGGGCCAACGTCCTGACTTTC.